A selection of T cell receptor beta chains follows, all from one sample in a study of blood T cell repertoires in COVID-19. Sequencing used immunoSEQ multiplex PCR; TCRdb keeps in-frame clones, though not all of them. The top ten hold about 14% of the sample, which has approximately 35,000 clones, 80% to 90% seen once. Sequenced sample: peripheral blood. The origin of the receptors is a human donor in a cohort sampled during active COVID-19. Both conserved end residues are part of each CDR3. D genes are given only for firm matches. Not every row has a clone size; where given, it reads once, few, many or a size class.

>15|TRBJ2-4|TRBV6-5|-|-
CASSLRGAGKNIQYF
TGTGCCAGCAGCCTTCGGGGGGCCGGCAAAAACATTCAGTACTTC
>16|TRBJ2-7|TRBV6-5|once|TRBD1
CASSYSFTGQGGEQYF
TGTGCCAGCAGTTACTCCTTCACGGGACAGGGGGGCGAGCAGTACTTC
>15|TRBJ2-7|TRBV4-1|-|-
CASSLLTGRRYEQYF
TGCGCCAGCAGCCTCCTGACAGGACGTCGGTACGAGCAGTACTTC
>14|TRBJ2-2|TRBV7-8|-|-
CASSLAPSGGELFF
TGTGCCAGCAGCTTAGCTCCGAGCGGCGGGGAGCTGTTTTTT
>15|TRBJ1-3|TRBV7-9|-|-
CASSLRGASGNTIYF
TGTGCCAGCAGCTTGCGGGGCGCCTCTGGAAACACCATATATTTT
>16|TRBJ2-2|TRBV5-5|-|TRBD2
CASSSLAGGRTGELFF
TGTGCCAGCAGTTCCCTAGCGGGGGGGCGCACCGGGGAGCTGTTTTTT
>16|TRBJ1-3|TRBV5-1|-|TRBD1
CASSLAGTAEGNTIYF
TGCGCCAGCAGCTTGGCCGGGACAGCGGAGGGAAACACCATATATTTT
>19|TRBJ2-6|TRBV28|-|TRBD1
CASSSPGTAYYSGANVLTF
TGTGCCAGCAGTTCCCCCGGGACAGCTTATTACTCTGGGGCCAACGTCCTGACTTTC
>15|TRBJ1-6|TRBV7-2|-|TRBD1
CASSLQGRSNSPLHF
TGTGCCAGCAGCCTACAGGGGCGAAGTAATTCACCCCTCCACTTT
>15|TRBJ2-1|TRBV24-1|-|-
CATSDSRTGGYEQFF
TGTGCCACCAGTGACTCGAGGACGGGGGGCTATGAGCAGTTCTTC
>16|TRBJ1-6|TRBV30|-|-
CAWSPKFSSYNSPLHF
TGTGCCTGGAGTCCGAAGTTTAGCTCCTATAATTCACCCCTCCACTTT
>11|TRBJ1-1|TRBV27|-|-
CASFGITEAFF
TGTGCCAGCTTCGGGATCACTGAAGCTTTCTTT
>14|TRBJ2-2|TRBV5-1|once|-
CASRLLVGTGELFF
TGCGCCAGCAGGCTACTAGTTGGCACCGGGGAGCTGTTTTTT
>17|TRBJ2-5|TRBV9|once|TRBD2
CASSVGGSGPYQETQYF
TGTGCCAGCAGCGTAGGTGGTAGCGGGCCGTACCAAGAGACCCAGTACTTC
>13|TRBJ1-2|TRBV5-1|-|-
CASSLEVRGGYTF
TGCGCCAGCAGCTTGGAGGTTCGAGGCGGCTACACCTTC
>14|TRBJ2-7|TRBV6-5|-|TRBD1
CASAIRDSLYEQYF
TGTGCCAGCGCAATCCGGGACAGCCTCTACGAGCAGTACTTC
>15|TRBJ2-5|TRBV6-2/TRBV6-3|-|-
CASSYPGLVYETQYF
TGTGCCAGCAGTTACCCGGGACTTGTCTACGAGACCCAGTACTTC
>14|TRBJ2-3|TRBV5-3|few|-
CARSFGSDTDTQYF
TGTGCCAGAAGCTTCGGCAGCGACACAGATACGCAGTATTTT
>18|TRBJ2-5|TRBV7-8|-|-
CASSFLGHTGRSQETQYF
TGTGCCAGCAGCTTCTTGGGGCATACTGGACGGAGTCAAGAGACCCAGTACTTC
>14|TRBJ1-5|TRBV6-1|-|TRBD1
CASSDRGTGIPQHF
TGTGCCAGCAGTGACAGGGGGACAGGGATACCCCAGCATTTT
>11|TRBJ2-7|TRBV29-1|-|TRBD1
CSVKTGDEQYF
TGCAGCGTTAAAACAGGGGACGAGCAGTACTTC
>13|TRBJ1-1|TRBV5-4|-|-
CASSLYSYTEAFF
TGTGCCAGCAGCTTGTACTCCTACACTGAAGCTTTCTTT
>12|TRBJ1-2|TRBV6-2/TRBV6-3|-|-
CASSSQGYGYTF
TGTGCCAGCAGTTCGCAGGGGTATGGCTACACCTTC
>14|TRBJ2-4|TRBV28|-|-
CASSQTPAKNIQYF
TGTGCCAGCAGTCAGACACCAGCCAAAAACATTCAGTACTTC
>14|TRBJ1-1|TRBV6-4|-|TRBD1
CASSPGQEHTEAFF
TGTGCCAGCAGTCCTGGACAGGAGCACACTGAAGCTTTCTTT
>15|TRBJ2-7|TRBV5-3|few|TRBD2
CARSLPGLVEFEQYF
TGTGCCAGAAGCCTCCCGGGACTAGTTGAATTCGAGCAGTACTTC
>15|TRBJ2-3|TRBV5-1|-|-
CASSLRTASTDTQYF
TGCGCCAGCAGCTTGCGGACAGCTAGCACAGATACGCAGTATTTT
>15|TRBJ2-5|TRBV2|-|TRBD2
CASRFSGGAGETQYF
TGTGCCAGCAGATTTAGCGGGGGGGCCGGAGAGACCCAGTACTTC
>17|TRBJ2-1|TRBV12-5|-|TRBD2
CASGLLAGGPSGNEQFF
TGTGCTAGTGGTTTACTAGCGGGGGGGCCGAGCGGCAATGAGCAGTTCTTC
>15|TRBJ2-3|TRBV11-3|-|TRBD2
CASSLGLALTDTQYF
TGTGCCAGCAGCCTCGGACTAGCACTTACAGATACGCAGTATTTT
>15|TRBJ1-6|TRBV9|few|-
CASSPHGDENSPLHF
TGTGCCAGCAGCCCCCACGGAGACGAAAATTCACCCCTCCACTTT
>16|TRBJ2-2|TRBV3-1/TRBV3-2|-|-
CASKKQRGIPTGELFF
TGTGCCAGCAAGAAACAACGGGGGATCCCCACCGGGGAGCTGTTTTTT
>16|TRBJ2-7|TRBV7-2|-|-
CASSLAPTRRYYEQYF
TGTGCCAGCAGCTTAGCCCCCACGCGGAGGTACTACGAGCAGTACTTC
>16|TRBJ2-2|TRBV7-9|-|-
CASSFSGRANTGELFF
TGTGCCAGCAGCTTTAGCGGCAGGGCGAACACCGGGGAGCTGTTTTTT
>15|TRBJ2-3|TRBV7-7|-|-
CASSLGQTDTDTQYF
TGTGCTAGCAGCTTAGGGCAGACTGACACAGATACGCAGTATTTT
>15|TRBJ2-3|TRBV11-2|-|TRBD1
CASSPNRGTTDTQYF
TGTGCCAGCAGCCCCAACAGGGGAACGACAGATACGCAGTATTTT
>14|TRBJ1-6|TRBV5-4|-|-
CASSLQGIRSPLHF
TGTGCCAGCAGCTTACAGGGTATCAGGTCACCCCTCCACTTT
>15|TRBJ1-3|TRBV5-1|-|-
CASGEEGYSGNTIYF
TGCGCCAGCGGCGAGGAGGGGTACTCTGGAAACACCATATATTTT
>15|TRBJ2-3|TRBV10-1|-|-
CASTEGAGSTDTQYF
TGCGCCAGCACAGAAGGTGCGGGGTCCACGGATACGCAGTATTTT
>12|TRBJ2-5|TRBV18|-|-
CASSPTKETQYF
TGTGCCAGCTCACCTACAAAAGAGACCCAGTACTTC
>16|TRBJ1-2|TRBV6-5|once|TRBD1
CASSSLTGIQSYGYTF
TGTGCCAGCAGTTCACTGACAGGGATCCAAAGCTATGGCTACACCTTC
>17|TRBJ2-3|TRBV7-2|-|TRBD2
CASSPPGTSGGAGTQYF
TGTGCCAGCAGCCCCCCCGGGACTAGCGGGGGGGCCGGTACGCAGTATTTT
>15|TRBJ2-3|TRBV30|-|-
CAWSVGGGATDTQYF
TGTGCCTGGAGTGTAGGAGGGGGGGCTACAGATACGCAGTATTTT
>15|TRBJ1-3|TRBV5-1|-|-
CASSLSPVSGNTIYF
TGCGCCAGCAGCTTGTCCCCAGTCTCTGGAAACACCATATATTTT
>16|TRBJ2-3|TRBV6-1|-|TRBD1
CASSEVQGAGTDTQYF
TGTGCCAGCAGTGAAGTTCAGGGGGCTGGAACAGATACGCAGTATTTT
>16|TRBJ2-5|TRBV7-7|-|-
CASSRGRGRFQETQYF
TGTGCCAGCAGCAGGGGGAGGGGCCGCTTCCAAGAGACCCAGTACTTC
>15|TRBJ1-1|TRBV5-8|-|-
CASSFEWALNTEAFF
TGTGCCAGCAGCTTCGAATGGGCCTTGAACACTGAAGCTTTCTTT
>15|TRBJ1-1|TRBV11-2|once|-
CASSLGARMNTEAFF
TGTGCCAGCAGCTTAGGAGCCAGGATGAACACTGAAGCTTTCTTT
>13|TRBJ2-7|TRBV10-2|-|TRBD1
CASREDRGMEQYF
TGCGCCAGCAGAGAAGACAGGGGGATGGAGCAGTACTTC
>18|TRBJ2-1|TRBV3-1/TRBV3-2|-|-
CASSRGSPGYSGLNEQFF
TGTGCCAGCAGCCGAGGGTCTCCGGGGTACTCGGGACTCAATGAGCAGTTCTTC